This is a list of T cell receptor beta chains from one sample in a study of blood T cell repertoires in COVID-19. Using immunoSEQ multiplex PCR, the repertoire was profiled, and TCRdb retains in-frame clones only, with some absent. Of approximately 76,000 clones listed, approximately 89% are singletons. Sequencing was performed on peripheral blood. These TCRs come from a woman in her sixties or seventies with acute or convalescent COVID-19. The CDR3 runs from the conserved cysteine through the conserved F or W. D genes are given only for firm matches. Clone size is not always given. Where it is, it says once, few, many or a class for expanded clones.

size,V,D,J,CDR3,DNA
-,TRBV14,-,TRBJ2-7,CASSLLSGSYEQYF,TGTGCCAGCAGCCTGCTTAGCGGTTCCTACGAGCAGTACTTC
-,TRBV7-3,TRBD2,TRBJ2-5,CASSSRGLAQETQYF,TGTGCCAGCAGCTCCCGAGGACTAGCCCAAGAGACCCAGTACTTC
few,TRBV3-1/TRBV3-2,TRBD2,TRBJ2-5,CASSRAGASEETQYF,TGTGCCAGCAGTAGAGCGGGGGCCTCCGAAGAGACCCAGTACTTC
once,TRBV29-1,TRBD2,TRBJ2-3,CSVDPSGATDTQYF,TGCAGCGTTGACCCCAGCGGGGCCACAGATACGCAGTATTTT
-,TRBV7-2,TRBD2,TRBJ2-3,CASSLASLAGGAKDTQYF,TGTGCCAGCAGCTTAGCGAGCCTGGCGGGGGGAGCCAAAGATACGCAGTATTTT
-,TRBV5-4,-,TRBJ2-1,CASSLGGTREQFF,TGTGCCAGCAGCTTGGGCGGTACGCGGGAGCAGTTCTTC
-,TRBV28,-,TRBJ2-5,CASSFGGGQTQYF,TGTGCCAGCAGTTTTGGGGGCGGTCAGACCCAGTACTTC
-,TRBV19,TRBD1,TRBJ1-5,CARGTGFPLGQPQHF,TGTGCCAGGGGGACAGGGTTCCCTTTAGGTCAGCCCCAGCATTTT
-,TRBV12-3/TRBV12-4,-,TRBJ1-4,CASGGGPTGLFF,TGTGCCAGCGGGGGGGGACCCACTGGACTGTTTTTT
-,TRBV5-1,TRBD1,TRBJ1-4,CASSRTGAGEKLFF,TGCGCCAGCAGCCGGACAGGGGCGGGGGAAAAACTGTTTTTT
-,TRBV27,-,TRBJ2-7,CASSLYLTGNDEQYF,TGTGCCAGCAGTTTATACCTAACAGGGAACGACGAGCAGTACTTC
few,TRBV6-5,-,TRBJ2-5,CASRTGSETQYF,TGTGCCAGCAGAACAGGGTCCGAGACCCAGTACTTC
-,TRBV19,TRBD1,TRBJ1-5,CASSTTGGNGRGNQPQHF,TGTGCCAGTAGTACGACAGGGGGAAATGGTCGGGGCAATCAGCCCCAGCATTTT
-,TRBV3-1/TRBV3-2,TRBD1,TRBJ1-1,CASSQDWGQGARYTEAFF,TGTGCCAGCAGCCAAGATTGGGGACAGGGGGCTCGGTACACTGAAGCTTTCTTT
-,TRBV19,-,TRBJ2-7,CASSNRDYEQYF,TGTGCCAGTAGTAACCGGGACTACGAGCAGTACTTC
-,TRBV5-6,-,TRBJ1-5,CASSPGHSNQPQHF,TGTGCCAGCAGTCCAGGACATAGCAATCAGCCCCAGCATTTT
once,TRBV7-2,-,TRBJ1-2,CASSLAQDYGYTF,TGTGCCAGCAGCTTAGCACAGGACTATGGCTACACCTTC
-,TRBV5-4,TRBD2,TRBJ2-1,CASSPGIAGGGEQFF,TGTGCCAGCAGCCCAGGGATAGCGGGGGGTGGTGAGCAGTTCTTC
-,TRBV7-6,TRBD2,TRBJ2-3,CASSLLRGGTDTQYF,TGTGCCAGCAGCTTATTACGGGGGGGCACAGATACGCAGTATTTT
-,TRBV27,TRBD2,TRBJ2-5,CASRLTSGGPETQYF,TGTGCCAGCAGGCTGACTAGCGGGGGGCCGGAGACCCAGTACTTC
-,TRBV27,TRBD1,TRBJ1-4,CASSLLAGTGGEKLFF,TGTGCCAGCAGTTTGCTAGCCGGGACAGGAGGGGAAAAACTGTTTTTT
-,TRBV29-1,-,TRBJ2-1,CSAGLLLSYNEQFF,TGCAGCGCTGGCCTTCTTCTCTCCTACAATGAGCAGTTCTTC
-,TRBV5-1,TRBD1,TRBJ2-7,CASRPTGAPEQYF,TGCGCCAGCAGGCCTACAGGGGCACCCGAGCAGTACTTC
-,TRBV5-1,TRBD2,TRBJ2-1,CASSYSGGMHNEQFF,TGCGCCAGCAGTTATAGCGGGGGTATGCACAATGAGCAGTTCTTC
-,TRBV7-2,TRBD1,TRBJ2-7,CASSLAPTGASYEQYF,TGTGCCAGCAGCTTAGCTCCCACAGGGGCCAGCTACGAGCAGTACTTC
-,TRBV28,TRBD1,TRBJ2-7,CASRPMGQSNYEQYF,TGTGCCAGCAGGCCCATGGGACAGAGTAACTACGAGCAGTACTTC
-,TRBV7-9,TRBD1,TRBJ2-7,CASSARTGLDYEQYF,TGTGCCAGCAGCGCACGGACAGGGCTGGACTACGAGCAGTACTTC
-,TRBV18,-,TRBJ2-1,CASSPSGIYNEQFF,TGTGCCAGCTCACCGAGTGGTATCTACAATGAGCAGTTCTTC
-,TRBV5-1,TRBD1,TRBJ2-2,CASSSGTGWSGELFF,TGCGCCAGCAGCTCCGGGACAGGGTGGTCCGGGGAGCTGTTTTTT
-,TRBV14,-,TRBJ1-3,CASSQARQDSGNTIYF,TGTGCCAGCAGCCAAGCCCGACAGGACTCTGGAAACACCATATATTTT
-,TRBV5-1,-,TRBJ1-4,CASSLAGTLTTNEKLFF,TGCGCCAGCAGCTTGGCAGGAACACTCACAACTAATGAAAAACTGTTTTTT
-,TRBV2,-,TRBJ2-1,CAAALDSHNEQFF,TGTGCCGCGGCACTCGACAGTCACAATGAGCAGTTCTTC
-,TRBV5-1,TRBD1,TRBJ2-1,CASSRDSSYNEQFF,TGCGCCAGCAGCAGGGACAGCTCCTACAATGAGCAGTTCTTC
-,TRBV20-1,-,TRBJ2-1,CSASTLGLTEQFF,TGCAGTGCTAGTACTCTCGGTTTAACTGAGCAGTTCTTC
-,TRBV7-8,TRBD2,TRBJ2-1,CASSSPPGGAIHEQFF,TGTGCCAGCAGCTCCCCTCCCGGGGGGGCCATCCATGAGCAGTTCTTC
-,TRBV19,-,TRBJ1-5,CASSRQHNSNQPQHF,TGTGCCAGTAGTCGACAGCATAATAGCAATCAGCCCCAGCATTTT
-,TRBV19,TRBD2,TRBJ2-3,CASRERLAGTDTQYF,TGTGCCAGTAGGGAGCGGCTAGCGGGGACAGATACGCAGTATTTT
-,TRBV13,TRBD1,TRBJ1-2,CASSAEGADGYTF,TGTGCCAGCAGCGCCGAGGGGGCGGATGGCTACACCTTC
once,TRBV7-2,-,TRBJ1-1,CATKRGAGGTEAFF,TGTGCCACCAAACGGGGGGCCGGGGGCACTGAAGCTTTCTTT
few,TRBV19,-,TRBJ2-3,CASSSVSTDTQYF,TGTGCCAGTAGTTCGGTTAGCACAGATACGCAGTATTTT
once,TRBV6-5,-,TRBJ1-1,CASSYAARGTTEAFF,TGTGCCAGCAGTTACGCCGCGAGGGGGACCACTGAAGCTTTCTTT
-,TRBV6-5,-,TRBJ1-1,CASSRQDMEAFF,TGTGCCAGCAGCCGACAGGATATGGAAGCTTTCTTT